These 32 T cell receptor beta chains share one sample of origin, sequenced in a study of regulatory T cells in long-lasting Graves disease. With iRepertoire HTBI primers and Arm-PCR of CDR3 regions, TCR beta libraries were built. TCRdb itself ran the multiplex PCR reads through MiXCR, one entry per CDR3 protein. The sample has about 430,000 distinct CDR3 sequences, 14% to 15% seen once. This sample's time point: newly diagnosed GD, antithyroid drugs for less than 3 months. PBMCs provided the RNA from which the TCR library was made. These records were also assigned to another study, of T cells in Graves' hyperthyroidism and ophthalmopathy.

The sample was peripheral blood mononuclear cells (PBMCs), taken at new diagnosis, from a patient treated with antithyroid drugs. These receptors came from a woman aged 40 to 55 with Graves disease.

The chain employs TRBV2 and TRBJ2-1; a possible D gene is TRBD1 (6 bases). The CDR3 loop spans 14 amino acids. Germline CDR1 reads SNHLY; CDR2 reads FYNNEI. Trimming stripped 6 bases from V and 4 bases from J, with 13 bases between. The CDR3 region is CASSEDSVYNEQFF. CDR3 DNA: TGTGCCAGCAGCGAGGACAGCGTATACAATGAGCAGTTCTTC.

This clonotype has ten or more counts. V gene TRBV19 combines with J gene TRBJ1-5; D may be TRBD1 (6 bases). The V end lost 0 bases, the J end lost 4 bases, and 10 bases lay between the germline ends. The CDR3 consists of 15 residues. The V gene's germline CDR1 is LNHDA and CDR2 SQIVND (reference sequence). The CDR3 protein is CASSIDGQGNQPQHF. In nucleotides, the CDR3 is TGTGCCAGTAGTATAGACGGGCAGGGGAATCAGCCCCAGCATTTT.

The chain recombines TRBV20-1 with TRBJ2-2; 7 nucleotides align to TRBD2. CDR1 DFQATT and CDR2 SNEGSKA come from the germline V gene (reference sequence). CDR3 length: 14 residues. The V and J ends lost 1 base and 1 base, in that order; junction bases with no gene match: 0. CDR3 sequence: CSARAGGNTGELFF. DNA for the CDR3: TGCAGTGCTAGAGCGGGGGGGAACACCGGGGAGCTGTTTTTT.

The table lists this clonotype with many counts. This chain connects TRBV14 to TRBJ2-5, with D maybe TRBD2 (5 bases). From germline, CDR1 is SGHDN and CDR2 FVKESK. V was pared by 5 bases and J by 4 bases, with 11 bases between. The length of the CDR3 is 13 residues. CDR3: CASSVSGLETQYF. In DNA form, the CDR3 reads TGTGCCAGCAGCGTAAGCGGACTAGAGACCCAGTACTTC.

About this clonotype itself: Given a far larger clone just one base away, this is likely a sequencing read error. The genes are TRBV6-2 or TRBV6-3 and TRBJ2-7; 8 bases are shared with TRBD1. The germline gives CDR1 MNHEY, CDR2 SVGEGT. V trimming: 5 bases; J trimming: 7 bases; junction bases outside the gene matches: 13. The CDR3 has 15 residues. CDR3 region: CASSEGAGGSDEQYF. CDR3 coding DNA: TGTGCCAGCAGTGAGGGGGCAGGGGGCTCGGATGAGCAGTACTTC.

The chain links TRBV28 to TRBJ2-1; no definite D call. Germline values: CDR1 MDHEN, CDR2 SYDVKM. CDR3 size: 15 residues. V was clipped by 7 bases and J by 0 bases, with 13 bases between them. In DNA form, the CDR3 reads TGTGCCAGCACCGTGCAGCTTAGCTCCTACAATGAGCAGTTCTTC. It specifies CASTVQLSSYNEQFF. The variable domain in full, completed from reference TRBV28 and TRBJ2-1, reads DVKVTQSSRYLVKRTGEKVFLECVQDMDHENMFWYRQDPGLGLRLIYFSYDVKMKEKGDIPEGYSVSREKKERFSLILESASTNQTSMYLCASTVQLSSYNEQFFGPGTRLTVL.

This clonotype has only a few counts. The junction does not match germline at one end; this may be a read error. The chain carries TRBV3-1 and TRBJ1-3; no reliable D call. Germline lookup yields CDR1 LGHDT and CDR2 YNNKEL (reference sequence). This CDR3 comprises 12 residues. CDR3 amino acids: CVSSRSGNTIYF. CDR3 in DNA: TGTGTCAGCAGCCGCTCTGGAAACACCATATATTTT.

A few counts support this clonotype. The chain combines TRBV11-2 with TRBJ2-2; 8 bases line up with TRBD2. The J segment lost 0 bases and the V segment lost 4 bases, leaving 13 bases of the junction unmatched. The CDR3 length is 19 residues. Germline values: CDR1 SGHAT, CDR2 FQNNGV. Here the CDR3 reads CASSSDVLRTSSNTGELFF. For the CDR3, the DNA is TGTGCCAGCAGCTCAGATGTCCTAAGGACTAGCTCGAACACCGGGGAGCTGTTTTTT.

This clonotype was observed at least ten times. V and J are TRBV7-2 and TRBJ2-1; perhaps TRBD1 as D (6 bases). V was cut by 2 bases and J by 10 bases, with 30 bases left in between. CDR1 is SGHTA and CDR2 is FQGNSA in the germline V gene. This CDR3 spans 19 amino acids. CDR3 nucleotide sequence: TGTGCCAGCAGCTTATCGGCCTCCGAACGGGACACCCTGCCCCGGGAGCAGTTCTTC. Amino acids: CASSLSASERDTLPREQFF.

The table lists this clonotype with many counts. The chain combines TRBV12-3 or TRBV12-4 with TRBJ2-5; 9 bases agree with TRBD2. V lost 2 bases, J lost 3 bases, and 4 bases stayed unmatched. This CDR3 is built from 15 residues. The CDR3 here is CASSLMAGGKETQYF. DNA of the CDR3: TGTGCCAGCAGTTTAATGGCGGGAGGGAAAGAGACCCAGTACTTC.

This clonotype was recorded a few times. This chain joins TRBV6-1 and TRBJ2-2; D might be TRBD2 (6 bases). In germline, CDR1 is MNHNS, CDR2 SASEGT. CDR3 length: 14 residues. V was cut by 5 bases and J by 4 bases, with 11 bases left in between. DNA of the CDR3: TGTGCCAGCAGTCGGGACTGGGCCACCGGGGAGCTGTTTTTT. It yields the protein CASSRDWATGELFF.

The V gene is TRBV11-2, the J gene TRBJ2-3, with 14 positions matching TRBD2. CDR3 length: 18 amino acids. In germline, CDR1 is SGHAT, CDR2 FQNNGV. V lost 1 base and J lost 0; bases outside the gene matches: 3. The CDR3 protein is CASSLVRLAGGSTDTQYF. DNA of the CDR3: TGTGCCAGCAGCTTAGTAAGACTAGCGGGAGGGAGCACAGATACGCAGTATTTT.

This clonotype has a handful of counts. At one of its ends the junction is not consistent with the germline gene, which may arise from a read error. This CDR3 is CASSLALVPGNTIHF. The CDR3 DNA is TGTGCCAGCAGCTTAGCGCTTGTCCCTGGAAACACCATACATTTT. This chain links TRBV7-2 with TRBJ1-3; no definite D call. This CDR3 is 15 amino acids long. The germline CDR1 and CDR2 sequences are SGHTA and FQGNSA. The entire variable domain, with the rest obtained from reference TRBV7-2 and TRBJ1-3, is as follows: GAGVSQSPSNKVTEKGKDVELRCDPISGHTALYWYRQSLGQGLEFLIYFQGNSAPDKSGLPSDRFSAERTGGSVSTLTIQRTQQEDSAVYLCASSLALVPGNTIHFGEGSWLTVV.

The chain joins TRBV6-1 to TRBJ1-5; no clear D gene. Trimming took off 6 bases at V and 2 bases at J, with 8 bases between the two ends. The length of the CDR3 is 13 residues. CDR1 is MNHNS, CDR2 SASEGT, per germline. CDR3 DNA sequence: TGTGCCAGCAGAGTTTCCCGCAATCAGCCCCAGCATTTT. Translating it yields CASRVSRNQPQHF.

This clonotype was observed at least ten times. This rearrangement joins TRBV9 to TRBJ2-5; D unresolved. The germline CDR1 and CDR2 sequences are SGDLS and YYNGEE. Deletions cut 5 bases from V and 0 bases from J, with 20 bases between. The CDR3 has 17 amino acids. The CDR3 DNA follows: TGTGCCAGCAGTGACACAGACGTTTTCGAAAACCAAGAGACCCAGTACTTC. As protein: CASSDTDVFENQETQYF.

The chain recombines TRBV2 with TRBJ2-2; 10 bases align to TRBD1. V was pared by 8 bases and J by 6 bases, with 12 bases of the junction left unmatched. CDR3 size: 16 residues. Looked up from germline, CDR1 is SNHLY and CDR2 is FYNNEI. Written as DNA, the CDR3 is TGTGCCAGCCGGCTCCGGGACAGGGGTTCGGCCGGGGAGCTGTTTTTT. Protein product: CASRLRDRGSAGELFF.

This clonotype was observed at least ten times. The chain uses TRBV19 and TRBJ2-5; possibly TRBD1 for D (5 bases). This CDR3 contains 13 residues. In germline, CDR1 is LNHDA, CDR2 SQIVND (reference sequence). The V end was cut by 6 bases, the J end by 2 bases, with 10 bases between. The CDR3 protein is CASSEQAQETQYF. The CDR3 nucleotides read TGTGCCAGTAGCGAACAGGCACAAGAGACCCAGTACTTC.

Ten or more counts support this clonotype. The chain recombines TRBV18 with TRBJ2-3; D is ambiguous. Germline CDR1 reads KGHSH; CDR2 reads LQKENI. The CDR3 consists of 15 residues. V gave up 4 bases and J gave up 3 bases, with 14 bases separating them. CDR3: CASSLDFSMTDTQYF. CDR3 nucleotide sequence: TGTGCCAGCTCACTCGATTTCTCGATGACAGATACGCAGTATTTT.

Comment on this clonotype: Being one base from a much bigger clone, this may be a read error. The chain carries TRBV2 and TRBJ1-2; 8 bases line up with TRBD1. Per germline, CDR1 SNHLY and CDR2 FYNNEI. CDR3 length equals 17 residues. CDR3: CATTTSGGPQGDYGYIF. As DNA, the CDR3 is TGTGCCACTACTACGTCCGGGGGGCCACAGGGGGACTATGGCTACATCTTC.

The CDR3 sequence is CASSQAWGLAGDEQFF. CDR3 DNA sequence: TGTGCCAGCAGCCAAGCCTGGGGACTAGCGGGAGATGAGCAGTTCTTC. The genes are TRBV3-1 and TRBJ2-1, with 14 nucleotides matching TRBD2. Germline V gene data show CDR1 as LGHDT and CDR2 as YNNKEL (reference sequence). CDR3 length equals 16 residues. V lost 1 base to trimming and J lost 8 bases; unmatched junction nucleotides: 4.

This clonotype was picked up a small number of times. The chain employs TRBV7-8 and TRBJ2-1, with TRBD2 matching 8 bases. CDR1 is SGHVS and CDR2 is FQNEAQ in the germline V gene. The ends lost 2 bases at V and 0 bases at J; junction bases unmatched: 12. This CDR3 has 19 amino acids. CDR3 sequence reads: CASSLSVLAVPSSYNEQFF. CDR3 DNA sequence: TGTGCCAGCAGCTTATCGGTACTAGCGGTCCCGAGCTCCTACAATGAGCAGTTCTTC.

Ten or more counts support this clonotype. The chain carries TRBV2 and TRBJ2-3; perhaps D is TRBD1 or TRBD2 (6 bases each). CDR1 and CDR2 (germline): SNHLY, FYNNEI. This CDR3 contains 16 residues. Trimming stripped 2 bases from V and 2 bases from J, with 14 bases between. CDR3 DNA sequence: TGTGCCAGCAGTGAATGGGGGGCGCAACCCACAGATACGCAGTATTTT. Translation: CASSEWGAQPTDTQYF.

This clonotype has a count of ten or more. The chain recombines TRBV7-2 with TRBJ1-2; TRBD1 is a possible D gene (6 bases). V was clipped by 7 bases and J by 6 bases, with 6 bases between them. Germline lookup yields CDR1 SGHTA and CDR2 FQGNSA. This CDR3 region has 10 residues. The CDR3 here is CASKGDGYTF. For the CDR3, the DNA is TGTGCCAGCAAGGGGGATGGCTACACCTTC.

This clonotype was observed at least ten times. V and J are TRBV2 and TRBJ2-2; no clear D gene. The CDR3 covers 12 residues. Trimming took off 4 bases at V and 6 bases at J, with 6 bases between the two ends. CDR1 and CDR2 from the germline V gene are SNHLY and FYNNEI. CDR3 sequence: CASSVGSGELFF. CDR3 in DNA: TGTGCCAGCAGTGTCGGCTCCGGGGAGCTGTTTTTT.

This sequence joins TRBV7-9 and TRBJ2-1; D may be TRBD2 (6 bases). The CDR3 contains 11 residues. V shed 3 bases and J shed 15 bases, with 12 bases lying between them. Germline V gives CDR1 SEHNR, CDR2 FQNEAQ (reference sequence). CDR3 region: CASSFREYRFF. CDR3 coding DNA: TGTGCCAGCAGCTTCCGGGAGTACCGGTTCTTC.

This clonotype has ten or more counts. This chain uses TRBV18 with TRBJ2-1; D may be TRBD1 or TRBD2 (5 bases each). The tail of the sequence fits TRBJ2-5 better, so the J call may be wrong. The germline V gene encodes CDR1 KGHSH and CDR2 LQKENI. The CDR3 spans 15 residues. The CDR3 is CASSPRDGDQETQYF. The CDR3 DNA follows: TGTGCCAGCTCACCAAGGGACGGGGACCAAGAGACCCAGTACTTC.

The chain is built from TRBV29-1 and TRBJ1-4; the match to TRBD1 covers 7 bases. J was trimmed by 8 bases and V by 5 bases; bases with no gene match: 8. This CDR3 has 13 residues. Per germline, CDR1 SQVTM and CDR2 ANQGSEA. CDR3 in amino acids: CSVLAQGLEKLFF. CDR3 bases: TGCAGCGTTCTCGCACAGGGGTTGGAAAAACTGTTTTTT.

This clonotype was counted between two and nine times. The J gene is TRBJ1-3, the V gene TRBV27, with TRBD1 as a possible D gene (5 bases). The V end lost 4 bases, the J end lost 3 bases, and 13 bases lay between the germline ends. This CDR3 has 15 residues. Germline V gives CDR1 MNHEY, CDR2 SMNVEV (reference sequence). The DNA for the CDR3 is TGTGCCAGCAGTTCCGACCAGGGATTTGGAAACACCATATATTTT. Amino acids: CASSSDQGFGNTIYF.

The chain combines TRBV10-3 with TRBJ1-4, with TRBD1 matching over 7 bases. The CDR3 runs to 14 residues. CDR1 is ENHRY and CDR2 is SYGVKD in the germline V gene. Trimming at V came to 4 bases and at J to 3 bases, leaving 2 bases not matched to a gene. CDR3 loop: CAISATGANEKLFF. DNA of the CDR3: TGTGCCATCAGTGCCACAGGGGCTAATGAAAAACTGTTTTTT.

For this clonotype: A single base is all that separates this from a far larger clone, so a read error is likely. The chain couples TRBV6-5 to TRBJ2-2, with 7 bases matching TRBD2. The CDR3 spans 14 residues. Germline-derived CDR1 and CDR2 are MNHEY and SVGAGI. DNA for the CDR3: TGTGCCGGCAGTTGGACTAGTGACACCGGGGAGCTGTTTTTT. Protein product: CAGSWTSDTGELFF.

As DNA, the CDR3 is TGCAGCGTTGAAGAGGGGACCCACGAGCAGTACTTC. Amino acids: CSVEEGTHEQYF. This sequence joins TRBV29-1 and TRBJ2-7, with D perhaps being TRBD1 or TRBD2 (5 bases each). The CDR3 totals 12 residues. With 0 bases removed from V and 5 bases from J, the gap between germline ends came to 8 bases. Germline values: CDR1 SQVTM, CDR2 ANQGSEA.

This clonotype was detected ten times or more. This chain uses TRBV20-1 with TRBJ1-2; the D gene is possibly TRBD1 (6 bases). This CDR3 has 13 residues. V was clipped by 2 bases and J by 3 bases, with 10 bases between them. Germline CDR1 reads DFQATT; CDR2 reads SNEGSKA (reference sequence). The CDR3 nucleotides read TGCAGTGCTAGATCACCAGGGGACTATGGCTACACCTTC. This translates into CSARSPGDYGYTF.